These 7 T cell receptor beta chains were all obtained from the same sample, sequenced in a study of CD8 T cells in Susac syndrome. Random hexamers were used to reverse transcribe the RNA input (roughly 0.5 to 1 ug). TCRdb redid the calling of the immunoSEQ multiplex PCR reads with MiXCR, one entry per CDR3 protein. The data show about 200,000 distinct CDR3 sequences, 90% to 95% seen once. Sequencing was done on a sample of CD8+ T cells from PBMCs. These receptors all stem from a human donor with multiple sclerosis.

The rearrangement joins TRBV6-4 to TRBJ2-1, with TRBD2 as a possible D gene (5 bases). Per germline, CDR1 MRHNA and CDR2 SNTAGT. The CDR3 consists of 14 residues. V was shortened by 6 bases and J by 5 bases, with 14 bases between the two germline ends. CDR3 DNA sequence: TGTGCCAGCAGCGAGACTACCGCGGACAATGAGCAGTTCTTC. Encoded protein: CASSETTADNEQFF.

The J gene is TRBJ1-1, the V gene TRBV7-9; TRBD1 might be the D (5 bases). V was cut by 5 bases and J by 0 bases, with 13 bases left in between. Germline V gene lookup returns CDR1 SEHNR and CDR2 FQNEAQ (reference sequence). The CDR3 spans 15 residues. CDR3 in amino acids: CASSLYRQLNTEAFF. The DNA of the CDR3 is TGTGCCAGCAGCCTGTATAGACAGCTGAACACTGAAGCTTTCTTT.

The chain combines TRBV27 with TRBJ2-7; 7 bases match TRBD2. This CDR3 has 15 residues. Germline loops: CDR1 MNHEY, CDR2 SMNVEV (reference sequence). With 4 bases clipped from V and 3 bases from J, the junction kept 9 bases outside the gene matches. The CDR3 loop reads CASSSRAGYVYEQYF. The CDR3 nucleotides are TGTGCCAGCAGTTCCAGAGCGGGATACGTCTACGAGCAGTACTTC.

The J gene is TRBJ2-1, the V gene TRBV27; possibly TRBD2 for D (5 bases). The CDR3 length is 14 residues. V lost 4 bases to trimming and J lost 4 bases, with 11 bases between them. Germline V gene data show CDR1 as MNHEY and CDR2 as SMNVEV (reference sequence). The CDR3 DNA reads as TGTGCCAGCAGTTCTCCGGGCGGGTACAATGAGCAGTTCTTC. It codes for CASSSPGGYNEQFF.

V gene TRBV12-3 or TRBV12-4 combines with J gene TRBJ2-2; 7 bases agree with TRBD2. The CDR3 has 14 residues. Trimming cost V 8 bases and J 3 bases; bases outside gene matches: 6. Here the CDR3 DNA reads TGTGCCAGCTTGGCGGGAGAATACACCGGGGAGCTGTTTTTT. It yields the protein CASLAGEYTGELFF.

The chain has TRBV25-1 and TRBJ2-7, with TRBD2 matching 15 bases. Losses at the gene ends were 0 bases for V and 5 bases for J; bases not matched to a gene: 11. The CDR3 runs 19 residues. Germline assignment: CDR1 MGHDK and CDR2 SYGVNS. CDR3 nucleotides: TGTGCCAGCAGTGAATATCGGGCGGGACTAGCGGGAGGTGTAAACGAGCAGTACTTC. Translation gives CASSEYRAGLAGGVNEQYF.

The CDR3 loop is CASSTGFNQPQHF. The CDR3 region has the DNA TGTGCCAGCAGTACAGGGTTCAATCAGCCCCAGCATTTT. The chain joins TRBV27 to TRBJ1-5, with a weak D call TRBD1 (6 bases). V lost 5 bases and J 3 bases, leaving 8 bases between the germline ends. CDR1 is MNHEY and CDR2 is SMNVEV in the germline V gene (reference sequence). This CDR3 contains 13 residues.